Listed here are 4 T cell receptor beta chains from one sample, sequenced in a study of T cell clones after liver transplantation. Produced via immunoSEQ multiplex PCR; TCRdb's table is partial and in-frame only. The sample lists approximately 100,000 clones; 82% were seen once. Sequenced material: CD4+ T cells from blood, taken before liver transplant. Source of these receptors: a human donor who received a liver transplant.

This chain uses TRBV5-4 with TRBJ1-1, with D tentatively TRBD1 (5 bases). V lost 4 bases, J lost 0 bases, and 13 bases lay in between. The CDR3 totals 15 residues. Per the germline V gene, CDR1 is SGHNT and CDR2 is YYREEE (reference sequence). The CDR3 DNA reads as TGTGCCAGCAGCGGGGGATTGGCTGTGAACACTGAAGCTTTCTTT. Protein: CASSGGLAVNTEAFF.

The chain has TRBV6-5 and TRBJ1-5, with TRBD1 matching 10 bases. Unmatched junction bases numbered 4, after V lost 6 bases and J lost 5 bases. This CDR3 contains 14 residues. Per the germline V gene, CDR1 is MNHEY and CDR2 is SVGAGI. The CDR3 sequence: CASSWTGGDQPQHF. In DNA, the CDR3 is TGTGCCAGCAGCTGGACAGGGGGAGATCAGCCCCAGCATTTT.

The J gene is TRBJ1-1, the V gene TRBV5-6, with D possibly matching TRBD1 (6 bases). Germline CDR1 and CDR2: SGHDT and YYEEEE. The CDR3 is made up of 14 amino acids. The V end was cut by 1 base, the J end by 1 base, with 8 bases between. In DNA form, the CDR3 reads TGTGCCAGCAGCTTGCGGGGGCCGAACACTGAAGCTTTCTTT. It is translated as CASSLRGPNTEAFF. Full variable domain (remainder filled in from reference TRBV5-6 and TRBJ1-1): DAGVTQSPTHLIKTRGQQVTLRCSPKSGHDTVSWYQQALGQGPQFIFQYYEEEERQRGNFPDRFSGHQFPNYSSELNVNALLLGDSALYLCASSLRGPNTEAFFGQGTRLTVV.

This chain joins TRBV7-9 and TRBJ2-2; D gene ambiguous. Germline values: CDR1 SEHNR, CDR2 FQNEAQ (reference sequence). V was clipped by 1 base and J by 4 bases, with 7 bases between them. This CDR3 spans 14 amino acids. CDR3: CASSLVPTTGELFF. The DNA of the CDR3 is TGTGCCAGCAGCTTAGTTCCTACCACCGGGGAGCTGTTTTTT. The full variable domain, in which reference TRBV7-9 and TRBJ2-2 provide the parts outside the CDR3, is DTGVSQNPRHKITKRGQNVTFRCDPISEHNRLYWYRQTLGQGPEFLTYFQNEAQLEKSRLLSDRFSAERPKGSFSTLEIQRTEQGDSAMYLCASSLVPTTGELFFGEGSRLTVL.